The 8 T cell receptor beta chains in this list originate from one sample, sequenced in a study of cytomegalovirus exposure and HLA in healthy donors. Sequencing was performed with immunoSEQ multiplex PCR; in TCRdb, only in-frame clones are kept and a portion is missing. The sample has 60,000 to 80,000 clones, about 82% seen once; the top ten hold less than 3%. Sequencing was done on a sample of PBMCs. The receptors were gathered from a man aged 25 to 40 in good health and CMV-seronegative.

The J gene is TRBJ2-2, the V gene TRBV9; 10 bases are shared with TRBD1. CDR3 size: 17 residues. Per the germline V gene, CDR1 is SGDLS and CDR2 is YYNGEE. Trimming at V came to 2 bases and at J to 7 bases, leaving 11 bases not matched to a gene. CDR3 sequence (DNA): TGTGCCAGCAGCGTGGACGCGACAGGGGGCAATCTCGGGGAGCTGTTTTTT. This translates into CASSVDATGGNLGELFF.

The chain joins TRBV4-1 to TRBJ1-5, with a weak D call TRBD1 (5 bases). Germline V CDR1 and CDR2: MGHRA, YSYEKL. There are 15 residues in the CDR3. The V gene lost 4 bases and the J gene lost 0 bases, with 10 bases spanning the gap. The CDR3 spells CASSLPGDSNQPQHF. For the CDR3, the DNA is TGCGCCAGCAGCCTGCCGGGGGATAGCAATCAGCCCCAGCATTTT.

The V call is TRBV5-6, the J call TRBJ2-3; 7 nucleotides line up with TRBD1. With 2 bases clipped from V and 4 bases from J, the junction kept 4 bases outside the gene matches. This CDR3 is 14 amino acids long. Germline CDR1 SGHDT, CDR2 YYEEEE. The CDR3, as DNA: TGTGCCAGCAGCTTCCCCGACAGGGCAGATACGCAGTATTTT. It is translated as CASSFPDRADTQYF.

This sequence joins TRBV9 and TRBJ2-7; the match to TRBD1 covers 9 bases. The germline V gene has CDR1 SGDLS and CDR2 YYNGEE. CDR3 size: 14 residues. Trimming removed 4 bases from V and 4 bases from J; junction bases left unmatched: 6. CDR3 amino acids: CASSMGQGRYEQYF. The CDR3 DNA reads TGTGCCAGCAGCATGGGACAGGGTCGTTACGAGCAGTACTTC.

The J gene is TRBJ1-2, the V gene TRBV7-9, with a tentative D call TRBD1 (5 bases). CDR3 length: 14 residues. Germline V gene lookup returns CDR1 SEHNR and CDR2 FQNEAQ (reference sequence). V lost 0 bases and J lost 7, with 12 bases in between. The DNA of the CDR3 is TGTGCCAGCAGCTTAGCGGGAGGGGTTGGTGGCTACACCTTC. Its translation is CASSLAGGVGGYTF. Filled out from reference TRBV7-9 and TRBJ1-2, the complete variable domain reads DTGVSQNPRHKITKRGQNVTFRCDPISEHNRLYWYRQTLGQGPEFLTYFQNEAQLEKSRLLSDRFSAERPKGSFSTLEIQRTEQGDSAMYLCASSLAGGVGGYTFGSGTRLTVV.

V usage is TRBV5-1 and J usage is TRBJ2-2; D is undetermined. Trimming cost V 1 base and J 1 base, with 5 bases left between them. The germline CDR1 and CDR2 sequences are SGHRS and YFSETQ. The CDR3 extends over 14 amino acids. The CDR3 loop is CASSLSRNTGELFF. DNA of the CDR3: TGCGCCAGCAGCTTGTCCAGGAACACCGGGGAGCTGTTTTTT.

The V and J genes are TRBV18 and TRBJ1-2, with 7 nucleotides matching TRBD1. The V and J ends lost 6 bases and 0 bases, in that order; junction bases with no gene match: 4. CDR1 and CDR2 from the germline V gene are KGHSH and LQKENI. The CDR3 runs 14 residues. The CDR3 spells CASSRQGSNYGYTF. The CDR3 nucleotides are TGTGCCAGCTCCCGACAGGGATCTAACTATGGCTACACCTTC.

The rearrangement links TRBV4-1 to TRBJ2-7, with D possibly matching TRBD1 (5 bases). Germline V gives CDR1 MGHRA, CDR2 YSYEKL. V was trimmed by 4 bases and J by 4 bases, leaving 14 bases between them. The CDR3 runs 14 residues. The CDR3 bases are TGCGCCAGCAGCCCCCGGGCAGGGTCATACGAGCAGTACTTC. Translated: CASSPRAGSYEQYF.